This T cell receptor beta chain was profiled in a study of CD4 T cells in relation to SARS-CoV-2 and coronaviruses (dated by TCRdb to the early 2020s). Broadly, across the study: The ViraFEST assay cultured PBMCs with antigen for more than eight days, then sequenced TCR beta CDR3s to find antigen-specific clonal expansions. An HIV-1 Nef peptide pool or a culture without peptide was used as the negative reference condition. HLA restriction was mapped for shared crossreactive spike epitopes using patient-derived lymphoblastoid cell lines. Memory CD4+ T cell crossreactivity between SARS-CoV-2 and common cold coronavirus spike proteins was assessed at the TCR clonotype level in the study. Samples from three pre-COVID donors and the naive versus memory experiments were sequenced with the Adaptive Biotechnologies TCR-sequencing kit; other data were Illumina-based. For other donors in the study, expansion assays were sequenced with a different, Illumina-based TCR-beta assay.

A few counts support this clone. What this receptor recognizes is not known. Base-call qualities are not available, and no considerably larger clone is one nucleotide away. Receptor libraries were prepared by the immunoSEQ multiplex PCR assay. Regarding the original processing steps: During preprocessing, nonproductive sequences were discarded, as were any CDR3s that did not begin with C, did not end with F or W, or were shorter than 7 amino acids. Antigen-specific clonotypes were called with the MANAFEST web app on the basis of expansion relative to the reference and to other culture wells. A clone was considered positive if the clone showed significant expansion compared with the reference culture in 2 of 3 replicate wells at an FDR below 0.05. To be called positive, a clone also had to show significant expansion compared with every other tandem well and an odds ratio greater than 5. After three terminal residues were trimmed from each end, CDR3 homology was quantified as pairwise Levenshtein distance using the stringdist R package. What TCRdb holds here is the immuneACCESS table cut down to in-frame rearrangements. Part of the clones is not present; checked against another copy, under half of the missing clones reflect an unresolved V gene, and the others are unexplained. Clonal size and the V and J genes are those of that table, whereas D and trimming came from the DNA. This sample gives more than 20,000 clones in total; about 80% of them show up just once. Clones ranked in the top ten supply 15% to 20% of the sample.

CDR1 and CDR2 (SEHNR, FQNEAQ) derive from the germline V gene (reference sequence). V is clipped by 1 base and J by 2 bases, and the sequence between their germline boundaries is 15 bases long. Reading from cysteine to phenylalanine, the CDR3 counts 17 amino acids. Just CDR3 DNA is preserved here, 51 bases in frame from base 1. Overall study outcomes, separate from this receptor: No donor contributed both pre-pandemic and post-infection samples, which limited tracing the source of pre-existing responses. Crossreactive clones showed significantly weaker SARS-CoV-2-driven expansion than monoreactive clones, consistent with antigenic imprinting. Around three fifths of donors had memory CD4+ clonotypes that crossrecognized SARS-CoV-2 and at least one common cold coronavirus spike. Crossreactivity analysis was centred on spike protein, so crossreactivity against other viral proteins was not assessed. Small numbers of patients and of tested TCRs were a limitation of the study.

CD4+ T cells from unexposed donors were collected before the COVID-19 pandemic (2011-2018). After less than 13 days of culture, CD4+ T cells were isolated with the EasySep CD4+ T cell isolation kit. Unexposed donor CD4+ T cells were tested for reactivity to SARS-CoV-2 S and N and four common cold coronavirus spike pools, as cell number allowed. PBMCs were cultured at fewer than 2.5 million per well in IMDM supplemented with 5% human AB serum and 9 to 10 IU/ml IL-2. Half of the culture medium was replaced with fresh IL-2-containing medium on days 3 and 7. In general, every peptide culture condition was set up in three replicate wells. The leukapheresis product for the unexposed donors was obtained through commercial purchase. Ficoll-Paque PLUS gradient centrifugation was used to isolate PBMCs from either whole blood or leukapheresis product. PBMCs were either cryopreserved at -140°C or used fresh in the expansion assay. The QIAamp Micro DNA Kit was used to extract genomic DNA from the CD4+ T cells.

The V and J genes are TRBV7-9 and TRBJ1-5; matching of 6 bases hints at TRBD1 as the D gene. The sample consisted of CD4+ T cells from PBMCs, cultured in vitro. This TCR was recovered from a human donor in good health. CDR3 reads: CASSLGGGRGGNQPQHF. The bases read TGTGCCAGCAGCTTAGGTGGGGGCCGGGGTGGCAATCAGCCCCAGCATTTT. Joined to the reference TRBV7-9 and TRBJ1-5 proteins, this CDR3 gives the full variable domain: DTGVSQNPRHKITKRGQNVTFRCDPISEHNRLYWYRQTLGQGPEFLTYFQNEAQLEKSRLLSDRFSAERPKGSFSTLEIQRTEQGDSAMYLCASSLGGGRGGNQPQHFGDGTRLSIL.